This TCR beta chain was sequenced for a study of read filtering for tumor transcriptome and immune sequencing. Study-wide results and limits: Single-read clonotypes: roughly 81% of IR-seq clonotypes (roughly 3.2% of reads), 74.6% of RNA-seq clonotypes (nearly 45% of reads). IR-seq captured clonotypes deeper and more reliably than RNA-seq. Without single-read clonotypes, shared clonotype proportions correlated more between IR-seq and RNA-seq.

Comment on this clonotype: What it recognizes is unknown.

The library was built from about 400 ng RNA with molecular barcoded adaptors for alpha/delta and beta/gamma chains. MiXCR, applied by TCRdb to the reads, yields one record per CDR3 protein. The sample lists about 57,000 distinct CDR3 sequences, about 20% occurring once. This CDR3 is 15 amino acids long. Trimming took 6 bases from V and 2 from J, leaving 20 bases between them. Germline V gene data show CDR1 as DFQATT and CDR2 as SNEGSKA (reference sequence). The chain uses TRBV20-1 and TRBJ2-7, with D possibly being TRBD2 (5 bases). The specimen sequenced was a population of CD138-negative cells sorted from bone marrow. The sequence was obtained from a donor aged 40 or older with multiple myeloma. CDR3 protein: CSARRPGSTTYEQYF. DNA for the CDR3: TGCAGTGCCCGGAGGCCCGGAAGCACCACCTACGAGCAGTACTTC.